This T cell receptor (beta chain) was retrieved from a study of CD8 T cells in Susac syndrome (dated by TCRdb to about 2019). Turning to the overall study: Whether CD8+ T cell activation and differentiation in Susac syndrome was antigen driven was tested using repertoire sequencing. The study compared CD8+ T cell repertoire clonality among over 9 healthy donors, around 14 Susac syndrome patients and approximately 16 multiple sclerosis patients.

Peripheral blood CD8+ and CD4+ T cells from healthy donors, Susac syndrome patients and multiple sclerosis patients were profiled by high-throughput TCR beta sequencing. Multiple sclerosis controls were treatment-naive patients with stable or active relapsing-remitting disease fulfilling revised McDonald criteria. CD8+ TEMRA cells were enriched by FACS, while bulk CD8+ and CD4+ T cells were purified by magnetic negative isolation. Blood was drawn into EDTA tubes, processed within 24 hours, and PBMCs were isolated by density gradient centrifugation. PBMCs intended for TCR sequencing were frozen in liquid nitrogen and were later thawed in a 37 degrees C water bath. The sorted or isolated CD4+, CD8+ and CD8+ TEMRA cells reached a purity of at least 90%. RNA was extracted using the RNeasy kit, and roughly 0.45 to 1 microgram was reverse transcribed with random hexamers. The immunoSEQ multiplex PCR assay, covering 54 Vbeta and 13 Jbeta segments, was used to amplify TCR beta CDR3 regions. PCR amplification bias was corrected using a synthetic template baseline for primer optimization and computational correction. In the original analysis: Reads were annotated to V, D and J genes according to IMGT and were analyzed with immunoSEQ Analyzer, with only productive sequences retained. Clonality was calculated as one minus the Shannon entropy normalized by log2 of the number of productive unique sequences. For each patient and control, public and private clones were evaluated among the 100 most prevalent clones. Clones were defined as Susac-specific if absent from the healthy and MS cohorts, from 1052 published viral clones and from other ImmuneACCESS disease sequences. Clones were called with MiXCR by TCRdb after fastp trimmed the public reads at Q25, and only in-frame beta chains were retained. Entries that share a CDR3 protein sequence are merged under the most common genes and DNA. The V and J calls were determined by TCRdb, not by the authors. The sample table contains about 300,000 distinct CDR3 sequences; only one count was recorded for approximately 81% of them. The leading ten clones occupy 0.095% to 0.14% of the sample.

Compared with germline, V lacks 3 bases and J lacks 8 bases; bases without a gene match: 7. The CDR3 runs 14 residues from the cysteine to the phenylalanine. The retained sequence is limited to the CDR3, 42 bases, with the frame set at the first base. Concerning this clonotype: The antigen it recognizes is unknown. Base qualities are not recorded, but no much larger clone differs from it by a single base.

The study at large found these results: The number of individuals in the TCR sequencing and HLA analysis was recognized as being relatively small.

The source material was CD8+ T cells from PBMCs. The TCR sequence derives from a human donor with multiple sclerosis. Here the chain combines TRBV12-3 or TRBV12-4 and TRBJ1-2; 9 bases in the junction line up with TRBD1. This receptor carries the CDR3 CASSLRTGVRGYTF. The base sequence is TGTGCCAGCAGTTTGAGGACAGGGGTTAGAGGCTACACCTTC.